This TCR beta chain was captured in a study of shared clonotypes between healthy human individuals. Sequencing was performed with immunoSEQ multiplex PCR; in TCRdb, only in-frame clones are kept and a portion is missing. The sample includes more than 550,000 clones, roughly nine tenths seen only once; the top ten take approximately 24%. CD45RO-negative, CCR7-selected cells formed the naive CD8 fraction, which excluded terminally differentiated effector memory CD45RA+ cells. This clonotype was sampled from a man in his thirties or forties in good health. Specimen: naive CD8+ T cells sorted from blood.

The CDR3 sequence is CASSQGTKNTGELFF. The CDR3 bases are TGCGCCAGCAGCCAAGGGACCAAGAACACCGGGGAGCTGTTTTTT. V usage is TRBV4-3 and J usage is TRBJ2-2; unclear D gene. The CDR3 has 15 residues. V lost 1 base to trimming and J lost 1 base, with 7 bases between them. CDR1 and CDR2 from the germline V gene are LGHNA and YSLEER.